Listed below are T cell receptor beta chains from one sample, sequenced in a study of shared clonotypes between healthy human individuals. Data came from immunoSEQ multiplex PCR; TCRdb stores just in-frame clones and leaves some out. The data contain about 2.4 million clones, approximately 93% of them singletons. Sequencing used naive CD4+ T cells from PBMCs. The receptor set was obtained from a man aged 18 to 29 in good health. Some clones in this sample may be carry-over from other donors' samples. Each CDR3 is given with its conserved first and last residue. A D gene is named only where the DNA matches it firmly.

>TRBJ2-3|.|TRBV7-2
CASSLRGTPSTDTQYF
TGTGCCAGCAGCTTACGTGGGACACCAAGCACAGATACGCAGTATTTT
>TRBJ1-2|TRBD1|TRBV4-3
CASSQHRGTDGYTF
TGCGCCAGCAGCCAACACAGGGGAACGGATGGCTACACCTTC
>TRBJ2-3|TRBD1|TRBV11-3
CASSLGQGMDTQYF
TGTGCCAGCAGCTTGGGACAGGGGATGGATACGCAGTATTTT
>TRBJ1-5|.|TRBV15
CATSRGDRSRRGGNQPQHF
TGTGCCACCAGCAGAGGTGACAGGAGCCGAAGGGGGGGCAATCAGCCCCAGCATTTT
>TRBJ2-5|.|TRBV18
CASRRQGLPPQETQYF
TGTGCCAGCAGGCGGCAAGGCTTACCACCTCAAGAGACCCAGTACTTC
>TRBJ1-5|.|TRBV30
CAWSPVGGNQPQHF
TGTGCCTGGAGCCCGGTGGGCGGCAATCAGCCCCAGCATTTT
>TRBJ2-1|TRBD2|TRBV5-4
CASSRLAEAYNEQFF
TGTGCCAGCAGCCGACTAGCGGAAGCTTATAATGAGCAGTTCTTC
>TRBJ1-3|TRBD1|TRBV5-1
CASSEPGTAGNTIYF
TGCGCCAGCAGCGAACCCGGGACAGCTGGAAACACCATATATTTT
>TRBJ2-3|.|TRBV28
CASSSRASTDTQYF
TGTGCCAGCAGTTCTCGGGCCAGCACAGATACGCAGTATTTT
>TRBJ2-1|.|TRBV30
CAWSSGASSYNEQFF
TGTGCCTGGAGTTCCGGGGCGAGCTCCTACAATGAGCAGTTCTTC
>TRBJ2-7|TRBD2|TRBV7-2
CASSPQGTSGTNYEQYF
TGTGCCAGCAGCCCTCAGGGGACTAGCGGGACCAACTACGAGCAGTACTTC
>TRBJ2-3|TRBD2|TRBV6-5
CASSYTSGRADTQYF
TGTGCCAGCAGTTATACTAGCGGGAGGGCAGATACGCAGTATTTT
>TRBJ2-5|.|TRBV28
CASSLLSGLSQYF
TGTGCCAGCAGTTTATTATCAGGGCTTTCCCAGTACTTC
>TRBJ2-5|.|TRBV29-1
CSAERLAETQYF
TGCAGCGCCGAACGGCTGGCTGAGACCCAGTACTTC
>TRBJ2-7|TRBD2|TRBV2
CASSAMSGRASYEQYF
TGTGCCAGCAGTGCTATGAGCGGGAGGGCCTCCTACGAGCAGTACTTC
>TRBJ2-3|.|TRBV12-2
CASRLGTSGGSSTDTQYF
TGTGCAAGTCGCTTAGGGACTAGCGGGGGATCTAGCACAGATACGCAGTATTTT